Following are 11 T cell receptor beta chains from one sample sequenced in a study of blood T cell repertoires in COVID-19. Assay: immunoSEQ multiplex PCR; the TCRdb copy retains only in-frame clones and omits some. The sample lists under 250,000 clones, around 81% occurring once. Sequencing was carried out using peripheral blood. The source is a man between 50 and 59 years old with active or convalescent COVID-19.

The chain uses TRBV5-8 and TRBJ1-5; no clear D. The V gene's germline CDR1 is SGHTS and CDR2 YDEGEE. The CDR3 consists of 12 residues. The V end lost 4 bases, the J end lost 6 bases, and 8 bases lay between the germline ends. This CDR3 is CASSNPGQPQHF. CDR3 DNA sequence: TGTGCCAGCAGCAATCCGGGTCAGCCCCAGCATTTT.

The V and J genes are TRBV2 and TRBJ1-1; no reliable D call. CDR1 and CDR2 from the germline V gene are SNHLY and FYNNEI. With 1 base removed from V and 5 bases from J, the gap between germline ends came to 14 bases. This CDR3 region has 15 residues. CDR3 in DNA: TGTGCCAGCAGTGAAGATCGGACCACGGGGACTGAAGCTTTCTTT. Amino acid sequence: CASSEDRTTGTEAFF.

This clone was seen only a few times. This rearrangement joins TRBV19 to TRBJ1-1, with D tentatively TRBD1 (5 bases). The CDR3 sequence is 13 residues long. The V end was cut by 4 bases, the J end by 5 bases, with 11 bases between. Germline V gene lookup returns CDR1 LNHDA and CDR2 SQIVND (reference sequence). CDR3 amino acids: CASSTPGGTEAFF. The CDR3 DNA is TGTGCCAGTAGTACCCCGGGGGGGACTGAAGCTTTCTTT.

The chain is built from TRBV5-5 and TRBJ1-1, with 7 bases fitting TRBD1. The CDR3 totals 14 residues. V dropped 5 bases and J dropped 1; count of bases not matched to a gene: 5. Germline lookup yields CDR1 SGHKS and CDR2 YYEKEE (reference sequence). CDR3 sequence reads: CASSFGTANTEAFF. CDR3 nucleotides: TGTGCCAGCAGTTTCGGGACAGCGAACACTGAAGCTTTCTTT. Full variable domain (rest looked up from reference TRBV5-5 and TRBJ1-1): DAGVTQSPTHLIKTRGQQVTLRCSPISGHKSVSWYQQVLGQGPQFIFQYYEKEERGRGNFPDRFSARQFPNYSSELNVNALLLGDSALYLCASSFGTANTEAFFGQGTRLTVV.

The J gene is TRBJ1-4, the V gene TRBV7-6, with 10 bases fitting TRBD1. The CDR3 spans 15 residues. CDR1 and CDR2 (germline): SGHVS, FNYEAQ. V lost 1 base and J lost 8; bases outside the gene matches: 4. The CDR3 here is CASSLGQGAGEKLFF. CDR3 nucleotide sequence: TGTGCCAGCAGCTTAGGACAGGGGGCAGGGGAAAAACTGTTTTTT.

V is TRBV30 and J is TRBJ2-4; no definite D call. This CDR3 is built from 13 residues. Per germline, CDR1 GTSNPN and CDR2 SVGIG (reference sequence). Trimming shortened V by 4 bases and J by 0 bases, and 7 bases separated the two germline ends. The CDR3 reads CAWNGLAKNIQYF. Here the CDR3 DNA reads TGTGCCTGGAATGGGCTAGCCAAAAACATTCAGTACTTC.

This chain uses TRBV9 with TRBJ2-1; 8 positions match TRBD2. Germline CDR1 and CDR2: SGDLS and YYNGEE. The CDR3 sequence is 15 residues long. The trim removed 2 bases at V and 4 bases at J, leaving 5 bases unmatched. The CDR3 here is CASSVAGGQYNEQFF. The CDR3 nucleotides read TGTGCCAGCAGCGTGGCGGGGGGCCAGTACAATGAGCAGTTCTTC.

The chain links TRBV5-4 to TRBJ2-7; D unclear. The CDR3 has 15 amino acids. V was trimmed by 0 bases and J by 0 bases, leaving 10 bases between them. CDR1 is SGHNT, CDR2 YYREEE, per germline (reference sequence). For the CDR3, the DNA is TGTGCCAGCAGCTTGGGGTCGGAGAGCTCCTACGAGCAGTACTTC. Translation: CASSLGSESSYEQYF.

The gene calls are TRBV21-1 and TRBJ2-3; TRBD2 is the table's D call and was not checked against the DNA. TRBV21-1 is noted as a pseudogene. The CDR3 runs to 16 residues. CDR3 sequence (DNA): TGTGCCAGCCGCAACGCGGGACGGTCTAGCACAGATACGCAGTATTTT. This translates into CASRNAGRSSTDTQYF.

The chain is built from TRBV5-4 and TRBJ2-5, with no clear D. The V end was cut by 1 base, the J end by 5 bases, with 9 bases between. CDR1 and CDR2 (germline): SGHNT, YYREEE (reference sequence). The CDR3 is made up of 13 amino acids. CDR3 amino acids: CASSLFPLETQYF. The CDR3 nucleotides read TGTGCCAGCAGCTTGTTCCCCCTGGAGACCCAGTACTTC. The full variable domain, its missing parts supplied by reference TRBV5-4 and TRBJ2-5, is ETGVTQSPTHLIKTRGQQVTLRCSSQSGHNTVSWYQQALGQGPQFIFQYYREEENGRGNFPPRFSGLQFPNYSSELNVNALELDDSALYLCASSLFPLETQYFGPGTRLLVL.

CDR3 coding DNA: TGTGCCAGCAGCACCCGACAGGACTATGGCTACACCTTC. Translated, it gives CASSTRQDYGYTF. V usage is TRBV7-2 and J usage is TRBJ1-2; a possible D gene is TRBD1 (6 bases). Germline lookup yields CDR1 SGHTA and CDR2 FQGNSA. V was shortened by 5 bases and J by 3 bases, with 10 bases between the two germline ends. This CDR3 is 13 amino acids long.